This T cell receptor beta chain was sequenced during a study of PD-L1 blockade in urothelial cancer. Clones were sequenced by immunoSEQ multiplex PCR, and TCRdb holds only the in-frame ones, with some missing. The sample has 37,000 or so clones, roughly 84% seen once. Germline V gene sequence: CDR1 SGDLS, CDR2 YYNGEE. The CDR3 is 16 amino acids. V was pared by 3 bases and J by 4 bases, with 11 bases of the junction left unmatched. This sample's time point: pretreatment peripheral blood. Each patient's cancer was a locally advanced or metastatic urothelial carcinoma. The sequences come from PBMCs, collected around atezolizumab (anti-PD-L1) treatment. This TCR derives from a man between 60 and 75 years old with urothelial cancer. This rearrangement joins TRBV9 to TRBJ2-3; TRBD1 aligns across 7 bases. The CDR3 DNA is TGTGCCAGCAGCGCCGACAGGGTCTCCCGCTCAGATACGCAGTATTTT. Encoded protein: CASSADRVSRSDTQYF.